This T cell receptor (beta chain) emerged from a study of technical replicates of blood from a few donors. Sequencing was performed with immunoSEQ multiplex PCR; in TCRdb, only in-frame clones are kept and a portion is missing. Of about 70,000 clones listed, about 96% are singletons. The CDR3 is made up of 20 amino acids. V dropped 5 bases and J dropped 1; count of bases not matched to a gene: 22. Germline V CDR1 and CDR2: GTSNPN, SVGIG (reference sequence). Sequencing used T cells isolated from PBMCs. This clonotype originated in a human donor in good health. V and J are TRBV30 and TRBJ1-3, with 8 bases matching TRBD1. CDR3 region: CAWGRPLGTGRFWSGNTIYF. The CDR3 DNA reads TGTGCCTGGGGAAGGCCCTTGGGGACAGGTCGTTTTTGGTCTGGAAACACCATATATTTT.